This TCR beta chain was documented in a study of vaccination effects on CD4 cells after COVID-19. As concerns this clone: Its target is unknown.

Profiling relied on immunoSEQ multiplex PCR, and the TCRdb table lists in-frame clones only, not all of them. The repertoire holds tens of thousands of clones, around 78% seen once, with about 11% in the top ten. Whole-study findings and limits: A shortage of convalescent patients and an absence of early post-infection timepoints characterized the study.

Between the trimmed V and J ends, which lost 3 bases and 7 bases, there was a span of 14 bases. CDR3 length equals 15 residues. Germline values: CDR1 KGHDR, CDR2 SFDVKD. Peptide-pool stimulation followed by sequencing identified expanded antigen-specific CD4+ clonotypes in the ViraFEST assay. Cells that had been cultured for less than eleven days were the source of isolated CD4+ T cells. Vaccinees lacked prior SARS-CoV-2 infection and tested negative for nucleocapsid antibodies. Culturing of a few million PBMC per well took place with around 9.6 IU/ml IL-2 and approximately 9.1 ug/ml peptides. The J gene is TRBJ1-4, the V gene TRBV24-1; tentative D call: TRBD1 (6 bases). The sequencing used CD4+ T cells from PBMCs cultured with SARS-CoV-2 spike peptides, collected before COVID-19 vaccination. The TCR was taken from a human donor who received a COVID-19 vaccine. The CDR3 loop reads CATSDTRGRGEKLFF. In DNA, the CDR3 is TGTGCCACCAGTGATACCAGGGGTAGGGGTGAAAAACTGTTTTTT.